The 24 T cell receptor beta chains reported below all come from one sample, sequenced in a study of shared clonotypes between healthy human individuals. Positive CCR7 selection of CD45RO-negative cells yielded the naive CD8 cells, and terminally differentiated effector memory CD45RA+ cells were excluded. Libraries were prepared by immunoSEQ multiplex PCR; TCRdb keeps only in-frame clonotypes and omits some of them. This table has 750,000 to 1,000,000 clones, almost 95% appearing once. Specimen: naive CD8+ T cells sorted from blood. The receptor source for this set is a man younger than 40 in good health.

This chain connects TRBV29-1 to TRBJ2-2, with 8 bases that match TRBD2. From germline, CDR1 is SQVTM and CDR2 ANQGSEA. After removal of 4 bases from V and 3 bases from J, the junction contained 7 bases not matched to a gene. The CDR3 consists of 15 residues. In nucleotides, the CDR3 is TGCAGCGTTGTTGAGCGGGAGTCGTACACCGGGGAGCTGTTTTTT. Amino acids: CSVVERESYTGELFF.

V usage is TRBV4-1 and J usage is TRBJ2-7; TRBD2 matches at 11 bases. Looked up from germline, CDR1 is MGHRA and CDR2 is YSYEKL. V trimming: 1 base; J trimming: 4 bases; junction bases outside the gene matches: 6. This CDR3 contains 16 residues. CDR3 region: CASSQGLAGTMYEQYF. As DNA, the CDR3 is TGCGCCAGCAGCCAAGGACTAGCGGGAACGATGTACGAGCAGTACTTC.

This clone showed up just once. CDR3 residues: CASSNPTGSNSYEQYF. The CDR3 DNA sequence: TGTGCCAGCAGTAACCCGACAGGATCCAACTCCTACGAGCAGTACTTC. The gene calls are TRBV27 and TRBJ2-7; TRBD1 is a possible D gene (6 bases). V lost 5 bases, J lost 0 bases, and 17 bases lay in between. This CDR3 spans 16 amino acids. In germline, CDR1 is MNHEY, CDR2 SMNVEV (reference sequence).

V and J are TRBV29-1 and TRBJ2-1, with 8 positions matching TRBD2. From germline, CDR1 is SQVTM and CDR2 ANQGSEA. Trimming took 4 bases from V and 4 from J; bases not matched to a gene: 9. The CDR3 runs 15 residues. This chain's CDR3 is CSVAAGLGKYNEQFF. CDR3 DNA: TGCAGCGTTGCCGCGGGACTAGGAAAATACAATGAGCAGTTCTTC.

The chain combines TRBV5-4 with TRBJ2-3; perhaps TRBD1 as D (6 bases). CDR3 size: 15 residues. CDR1 and CDR2 (germline): SGHNT, YYREEE (reference sequence). Trimming stripped 0 bases from V and 5 bases from J, with 13 bases between. DNA for the CDR3: TGTGCCAGCAGCTTGGCCGGTCAGGGACAAGATACGCAGTATTTT. Residues: CASSLAGQGQDTQYF.

The V and J genes are TRBV5-8 and TRBJ1-5; D not certain. Trimming removed 4 bases at V and 7 bases at J, with 12 bases between. Germline CDR1 SGHTS, CDR2 YDEGEE. There are 13 residues in the CDR3. DNA of the CDR3: TGTGCCAGCAGCGCCGAAGGGTGGCAGCCCCAGCATTTT. This codes for CASSAEGWQPQHF.

The chain is built from TRBV29-1 and TRBJ2-7, with 8 bases aligning to TRBD1. The CDR3 has 13 residues. Trimming at V came to 7 bases and at J to 4 bases, leaving 9 bases not matched to a gene. Germline V CDR1 and CDR2: SQVTM, ANQGSEA. This chain's CDR3 is CSAGGTGSYEQYF. CDR3 DNA sequence: TGCAGCGCCGGCGGGACAGGATCGTACGAGCAGTACTTC.

The J gene is TRBJ1-2, the V gene TRBV19; the D is unclear. Trimming left V 1 base short and J 2 bases short, with 17 bases between. The CDR3 sequence is 17 residues long. Germline loops: CDR1 LNHDA, CDR2 SQIVND (reference sequence). The CDR3 is CASSIGGRGWWNYGYTF. CDR3 nucleotide sequence: TGTGCCAGTAGTATAGGTGGCAGAGGATGGTGGAACTATGGCTACACCTTC.

The V and J genes are TRBV27 and TRBJ2-7, with TRBD2 as a possible D gene (6 bases). Deletions cut 0 bases from V and 2 bases from J, with 14 bases between. The CDR3 loop spans 16 amino acids. Looked up from germline, CDR1 is MNHEY and CDR2 is SMNVEV (reference sequence). CDR3 sequence: CASSLSLAILPYEQYF. In DNA, the CDR3 is TGTGCCAGCAGTTTATCCCTAGCGATCCTCCCCTACGAGCAGTACTTC.

This chain joins TRBV5-4 and TRBJ1-1, with a tentative D call TRBD1 (5 bases). This CDR3 contains 13 residues. CDR1 is SGHNT, CDR2 YYREEE, per germline (reference sequence). V lost 1 base and J lost 4, with 8 bases in between. This chain's CDR3 is CASSLPGGTEAFF. In nucleotides, the CDR3 is TGTGCCAGCAGCTTGCCGGGGGGCACTGAAGCTTTCTTT.

This chain links TRBV7-6 with TRBJ1-2, with D possibly being TRBD1 (5 bases). The CDR3 spans 17 residues. V was cut by 1 base and J by 6 bases, with 21 bases left in between. Germline loops: CDR1 SGHVS, CDR2 FNYEAQ. The CDR3, as DNA: TGTGCCAGCAGCTTAGTGGGGGTGGCCGGAGATGGGAATGGCTACACCTTC. Translating it yields CASSLVGVAGDGNGYTF.

This chain connects TRBV6-1 to TRBJ2-1, with 8 nucleotides matching TRBD2. The ends lost 7 bases at V and 6 bases at J; junction bases unmatched: 11. Germline CDR1 reads MNHNS; CDR2 reads SASEGT. The CDR3 length is 15 residues. For the CDR3, the DNA is TGTGCCAGCATTTCGGGGGGGGTTAATTTCAATGAGCAGTTCTTC. Translation: CASISGGVNFNEQFF.

The chain recombines TRBV30 with TRBJ2-7; D uncertain. The length of the CDR3 is 8 residues. Per the germline V gene, CDR1 is GTSNPN and CDR2 is SVGIG (reference sequence). CDR3 DNA sequence: TGTGAACCCTACGAGCAGTACTTC. Protein product: CEPYEQYF. Full variable domain (outside the CDR3, taken from reference TRBV30 and TRBJ2-7): SQTIHQWPATLVQPVGSPLSLECTVEGTSNPNLYWYRQAAGRGLQLLFYSVGIGQISSEVPQNLSASRPQDRQFILSSKKLLLSDSGFYLCEPYEQYFGPGTRLTVT.

The chain is built from TRBV11-2 and TRBJ1-1; perhaps TRBD1 as D (6 bases). From germline, CDR1 is SGHAT and CDR2 FQNNGV. Trimming stripped 8 bases from V and 6 bases from J, with 22 bases between. The CDR3 spans 15 residues. CDR3: CASATSGRGQPEAFF. DNA for the CDR3: TGTGCCAGCGCAACCTCGGGCAGGGGCCAGCCTGAAGCTTTCTTT.

The chain recombines TRBV9 with TRBJ2-3; D is undetermined. The germline V gene has CDR1 SGDLS and CDR2 YYNGEE. The CDR3 extends over 13 amino acids. The ends were cut back, 2 bases at V and 4 bases at J, with 8 bases in the middle. CDR3 bases: TGTGCCAGCAGCGTCTGGGGTCCAGATACGCAGTATTTT. Translated: CASSVWGPDTQYF. Supplemented by reference TRBV9 and TRBJ2-3, the full variable domain reads DSGVTQTPKHLITATGQRVTLRCSPRSGDLSVYWYQQSLDQGLQFLIQYYNGEERAKGNILERFSAQQFPDLHSELNLSSLELGDSALYFCASSVWGPDTQYFGPGTRLTVL.

This chain links TRBV4-1 with TRBJ2-7; TRBD1 aligns across 7 bases. Germline-derived CDR1 and CDR2 are MGHRA and YSYEKL. This CDR3 is built from 17 residues. J gave up 2 bases and V 3 bases, and 13 bases lay outside the gene matches. The CDR3 spells CASSQKMTGFDAYEQYF. The CDR3 DNA is TGCGCCAGCAGCCAGAAAATGACAGGGTTCGATGCCTACGAGCAGTACTTC.

The rearrangement joins TRBV5-6 to TRBJ1-1; 7 nucleotides match TRBD1. V gave up 2 bases and J gave up 3 bases; unmatched junction bases: 4. The CDR3 sequence is 14 residues long. CDR1 SGHDT and CDR2 YYEEEE come from the germline V gene. The CDR3 DNA reads TGTGCCAGCAGCTTTTTCAGGGGGGACACTGAAGCTTTCTTT. Translated, it gives CASSFFRGDTEAFF.

This clone was counted once. The rearrangement joins TRBV29-1 to TRBJ2-3; 12 bases map to TRBD2. This CDR3 comprises 17 residues. Germline-derived CDR1 and CDR2 are SQVTM and ANQGSEA. V lost 4 bases to trimming and J lost 1 base; unmatched junction nucleotides: 9. The CDR3 is CSVGTSGTFLRTDTQYF. The CDR3 DNA reads as TGCAGCGTTGGGACTAGCGGGACCTTCTTACGCACAGATACGCAGTATTTT.

The rearrangement links TRBV11-2 to TRBJ2-7; D not certain. Deletions cut 8 bases from V and 2 bases from J, with 7 bases between. The length of the CDR3 is 11 residues. Germline V gene lookup returns CDR1 SGHAT and CDR2 FQNNGV. CDR3: CASGYTYEQYF. CDR3 nucleotide sequence: TGTGCCAGCGGCTACACCTACGAGCAGTACTTC.

This chain links TRBV12-5 with TRBJ2-5, with 9 bases aligning to TRBD1. The CDR3 totals 15 residues. Germline assignment: CDR1 LGHNT and CDR2 FRNRAP. The J segment lost 5 bases and the V segment lost 5 bases, leaving 9 bases of the junction unmatched. The CDR3 protein is CASGPGQGGWETQYF. DNA of the CDR3: TGTGCTAGTGGTCCGGGACAGGGAGGTTGGGAGACCCAGTACTTC.

The rearrangement links TRBV4-2 to TRBJ2-7, with a possible D match to TRBD1 (5 bases). The CDR3 is 15 residues long. Germline CDR1 and CDR2: LGHNA and YNFKEQ. V was pared by 5 bases and J by 6 bases, with 20 bases between. The CDR3 here is CASSARVELLSEQYF. The CDR3 DNA is TGTGCCAGCAGCGCCAGGGTTGAGCTTTTGAGCGAGCAGTACTTC.

The CDR3 here is CASSETAAHFQETQYF. CDR3 sequence (DNA): TGCGCCAGCAGCGAGACGGCCGCGCATTTTCAGGAGACCCAGTACTTC. The chain is built from TRBV5-1 and TRBJ2-5; D gene unclear. The V end lost 4 bases, the J end lost 5 bases, and 21 bases lay between the germline ends. Germline CDR1 SGHRS, CDR2 YFSETQ. The CDR3 length is 16 residues.

This clone was detected only once. CDR3 residues: CASSGPRALNTEAFF. Written as DNA, the CDR3 is TGTGCCAGCAGTGGTCCGAGGGCACTGAACACTGAAGCTTTCTTT. The V and J genes are TRBV25-1 and TRBJ1-1; D not certain. The CDR3 consists of 15 residues. Germline loops: CDR1 MGHDK, CDR2 SYGVNS. V lost 4 bases, J lost 0 bases, and 12 bases lay in between.

The rearrangement links TRBV4-1 to TRBJ1-5; weak D call: TRBD1 (6 bases). In germline, CDR1 is MGHRA, CDR2 YSYEKL. CDR3 size: 15 residues. V lost 4 bases and J 5 bases, leaving 15 bases between the germline ends. CDR3 residues: CASSPRGGRDQPQHF. The CDR3 region has the DNA TGCGCCAGCAGCCCTCGCGGGGGCAGGGATCAGCCCCAGCATTTT.